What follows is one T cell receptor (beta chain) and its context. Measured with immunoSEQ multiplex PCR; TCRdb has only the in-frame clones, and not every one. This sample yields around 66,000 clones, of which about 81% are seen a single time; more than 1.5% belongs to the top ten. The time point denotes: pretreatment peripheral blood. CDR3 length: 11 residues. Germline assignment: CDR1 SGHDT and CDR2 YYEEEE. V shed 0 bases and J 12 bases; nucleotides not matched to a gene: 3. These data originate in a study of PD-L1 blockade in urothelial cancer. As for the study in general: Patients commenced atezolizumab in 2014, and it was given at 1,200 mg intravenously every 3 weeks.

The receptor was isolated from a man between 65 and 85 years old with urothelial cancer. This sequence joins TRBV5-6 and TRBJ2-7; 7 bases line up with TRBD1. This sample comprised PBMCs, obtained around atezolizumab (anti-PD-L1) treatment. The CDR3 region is CASSLDRGLYF. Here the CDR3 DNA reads TGTGCCAGCAGCTTGGACAGGGGTTTGTACTTC.